This is a list of T cell receptor beta chains from one sample in a study of OX40 agonist ivuxolimab in advanced cancers. Clones were sequenced by immunoSEQ multiplex PCR, and TCRdb holds only the in-frame ones, with some missing. The profile shows approximately 52,000 clones, 70% to 80% of them singletons. The sequences come from CD4+ or CD8+ T cells sorted from blood, collected in a trial of the OX40 agonist ivuxolimab. These receptor sequences come from an adult with an advanced solid tumor such as melanoma, head and neck, liver or kidney cancer. The CDR3 runs from the conserved cysteine through the conserved F or W. Each record gives: D gene, J gene, clone size, V gene, CDR3 DNA, CDR3 protein. A D gene is named only where the DNA matches it firmly. Clone sizes are given selectively: once, few, many, or a class where the clone is expanded.

d_call: .
j_call: TRBJ2-7
clone_size: .
v_call: TRBV10-1
cdr3_nt: TGCGCCAGCAGTGACTCTAGTCCCCCCTACGAGCAGTACTTC
cdr3_aa: CASSDSSPPYEQYF

d_call: .
j_call: TRBJ1-2
clone_size: few
v_call: TRBV4-1
cdr3_nt: TGCGCCAGCAGCCAAGAGATCGGGACCGACTATGGCTACACCTTC
cdr3_aa: CASSQEIGTDYGYTF

d_call: .
j_call: TRBJ2-1
clone_size: .
v_call: TRBV7-9
cdr3_nt: TGTGCCAGCAGCTTAGCCCCCCAAGCTCGACATGAGCAGTTCTTC
cdr3_aa: CASSLAPQARHEQFF

d_call: .
j_call: TRBJ2-2
clone_size: .
v_call: TRBV5-1
cdr3_nt: TGCGCCAGCAGCTTGCCAGGCGGGGCCCACAACACCGGGGAGCTGTTTTTT
cdr3_aa: CASSLPGGAHNTGELFF

d_call: .
j_call: TRBJ1-1
clone_size: .
v_call: TRBV18
cdr3_nt: TGTGCCAGCTCCTACTCAGGGTACAACACTGAAGCTTTCTTT
cdr3_aa: CASSYSGYNTEAFF

d_call: .
j_call: TRBJ1-2
clone_size: .
v_call: TRBV9
cdr3_nt: TGTGCCAGCAGCGTAGACACGCCGGGGGTGGGTGGCTACACCTTC
cdr3_aa: CASSVDTPGVGGYTF

d_call: .
j_call: TRBJ1-1
clone_size: .
v_call: TRBV9
cdr3_nt: TGTGCCAGCAGCGCCCGGGACGGCATGAACACTGAAGCTTTCTTT
cdr3_aa: CASSARDGMNTEAFF

d_call: .
j_call: TRBJ2-7
clone_size: once
v_call: TRBV7-2
cdr3_nt: TGTGCCAGCAGCTTAGACAGACGCTCCTACGAGCAGTACTTC
cdr3_aa: CASSLDRRSYEQYF

d_call: .
j_call: TRBJ2-5
clone_size: .
v_call: TRBV14
cdr3_nt: TGTGCCAGCAGCCAAGGGGCAGGGCAAGGGACAACCCAGTACTTC
cdr3_aa: CASSQGAGQGTTQYF

d_call: .
j_call: TRBJ1-2
clone_size: .
v_call: TRBV7-9
cdr3_nt: TGTGCCAGCAGCTTAGAAGGGGAGTGGATCTATGGCTACACCTTC
cdr3_aa: CASSLEGEWIYGYTF

d_call: TRBD2
j_call: TRBJ2-3
clone_size: .
v_call: TRBV6-5
cdr3_nt: TGTGCCAGCAGTTATTCGGGAGGGATAACAGATACGCAGTATTTT
cdr3_aa: CASSYSGGITDTQYF

d_call: .
j_call: TRBJ2-2
clone_size: .
v_call: TRBV4-3
cdr3_nt: TGCGCCAGCAGCCAATTACCCGGGGAGCTGTTTTTT
cdr3_aa: CASSQLPGELFF

d_call: TRBD2
j_call: TRBJ2-7
clone_size: once
v_call: TRBV11-2
cdr3_nt: TGTGCCAGCAGCTTAGATTTCCGGGGGGGAACCGAGCAGTACTTC
cdr3_aa: CASSLDFRGGTEQYF

d_call: TRBD1
j_call: TRBJ1-2
clone_size: .
v_call: TRBV6-5
cdr3_nt: TGTGCCAGCAGTCTTCGGGACAGTGGCTACACCTTC
cdr3_aa: CASSLRDSGYTF

d_call: .
j_call: TRBJ2-2
clone_size: .
v_call: TRBV6-5
cdr3_nt: TGTGCCAGCAGTCCTAGCCAAGGGTTAAGGGAGCTGTTTTTT
cdr3_aa: CASSPSQGLRELFF

d_call: .
j_call: TRBJ2-3
clone_size: .
v_call: TRBV29-1
cdr3_nt: TGCAGCGTTGAAGGCGGGCGGGGTATGGGCACAGATACGCAGTATTTT
cdr3_aa: CSVEGGRGMGTDTQYF

d_call: .
j_call: TRBJ1-1
clone_size: .
v_call: TRBV7-8
cdr3_nt: TGTGCCAGCACCCCCGGATCAAGGAACACTGAAGCTTTCTTT
cdr3_aa: CASTPGSRNTEAFF

d_call: .
j_call: TRBJ2-5
clone_size: .
v_call: TRBV7-3
cdr3_nt: TGTGCCAGCAGTCCCGCCAGCAGTAGGGGGGAAGAGACCCAGTACTTC
cdr3_aa: CASSPASSRGEETQYF

d_call: .
j_call: TRBJ1-1
clone_size: .
v_call: TRBV11-2
cdr3_nt: TGTGCCAGCAGCTTAGATGCGGGAACAGGCACTGAAGCTTTCTTT
cdr3_aa: CASSLDAGTGTEAFF

d_call: TRBD1
j_call: TRBJ2-3
clone_size: .
v_call: TRBV27
cdr3_nt: TGTGCCAGCAGTCTAAGGGGACAGGGGGCAACAGATACGCAGTATTTT
cdr3_aa: CASSLRGQGATDTQYF

d_call: TRBD1
j_call: TRBJ1-3
clone_size: few
v_call: TRBV7-2
cdr3_nt: TGTGCCAGCAGCCCACGACAGGGTATCGCTGGAAACACCATATATTTT
cdr3_aa: CASSPRQGIAGNTIYF

d_call: TRBD2
j_call: TRBJ2-5
clone_size: .
v_call: TRBV7-9
cdr3_nt: TGTGCCACCAGACTACTCGCGGGAGGGCCTGGCCAAGAGACCCAGTACTTC
cdr3_aa: CATRLLAGGPGQETQYF

d_call: .
j_call: TRBJ2-6
clone_size: .
v_call: TRBV5-4
cdr3_nt: TGTGCCAGCAGCTCCAGGGCTTCTGGGGCCAACGTCCTGACTTTC
cdr3_aa: CASSSRASGANVLTF

d_call: TRBD1
j_call: TRBJ1-1
clone_size: .
v_call: TRBV2
cdr3_nt: TGTGCCAGCAGTGACCGGGACAGGGTCACTGAAGCTTTCTTT
cdr3_aa: CASSDRDRVTEAFF

d_call: TRBD1
j_call: TRBJ1-5
clone_size: .
v_call: TRBV7-2
cdr3_nt: TGTGCCAGCAGCTACGACAGGGGAAGCAATCAGCCCCAGCATTTT
cdr3_aa: CASSYDRGSNQPQHF

d_call: .
j_call: TRBJ2-6
clone_size: .
v_call: TRBV5-1
cdr3_nt: TGCGCCAGCAGCTTGCGGAGGAGCTCTGGGGCCAACGTCCTGACTTTC
cdr3_aa: CASSLRRSSGANVLTF

d_call: .
j_call: TRBJ1-1
clone_size: .
v_call: TRBV7-6
cdr3_nt: TGTGCCAGCAGCTTAGACGACAAACGGGGGAACACTGAAGCTTTCTTT
cdr3_aa: CASSLDDKRGNTEAFF

d_call: .
j_call: TRBJ2-1
clone_size: .
v_call: TRBV19
cdr3_nt: TGTGCCAGTAGTATAGTTCAGGGGGGAAGGGAGCAGTTCTTC
cdr3_aa: CASSIVQGGREQFF

d_call: TRBD1
j_call: TRBJ2-1
clone_size: .
v_call: TRBV5-1
cdr3_nt: TGCGCCAGCAGTTGGGGGACAGGGGTCAATGAGCAGTTCTTC
cdr3_aa: CASSWGTGVNEQFF

d_call: TRBD1
j_call: TRBJ2-4
clone_size: few
v_call: TRBV5-1
cdr3_nt: TGCGCCAGCAGCCCTAATCAACAGGGGGCACTGGGCAAAAACATTCAGTACTTC
cdr3_aa: CASSPNQQGALGKNIQYF

d_call: .
j_call: TRBJ1-1
clone_size: .
v_call: TRBV18
cdr3_nt: TGTGCCAGCTCACCGGGGGCGGGGACTGAAGCTTTCTTT
cdr3_aa: CASSPGAGTEAFF

d_call: .
j_call: TRBJ1-1
clone_size: .
v_call: TRBV11-2
cdr3_nt: TGTGCCAGCAGCCCCCTAGAAGGGAGCACTGAAGCTTTCTTT
cdr3_aa: CASSPLEGSTEAFF

d_call: TRBD1
j_call: TRBJ2-7
clone_size: .
v_call: TRBV5-1
cdr3_nt: TGCGCCAGCAGCTTGGGGGTCAAAGGGACAGGGCTTCCCTACGAGCAGTACTTC
cdr3_aa: CASSLGVKGTGLPYEQYF

d_call: .
j_call: TRBJ2-5
clone_size: .
v_call: TRBV7-2
cdr3_nt: TGTGCCAGCAGCCCGACTAGATGGGAGACCCAGTACTTC
cdr3_aa: CASSPTRWETQYF

d_call: .
j_call: TRBJ2-3
clone_size: few
v_call: TRBV9
cdr3_nt: TGTGCCAGCAGCATCACGACGCTACCCACAGATACGCAGTATTTT
cdr3_aa: CASSITTLPTDTQYF

d_call: .
j_call: TRBJ1-2
clone_size: once
v_call: TRBV20-1
cdr3_nt: TGCAGTGCGGGGGACCGTTGGGGCTACACCTTC
cdr3_aa: CSAGDRWGYTF

d_call: .
j_call: TRBJ2-6
clone_size: .
v_call: TRBV28
cdr3_nt: TGTGCCAGCAGTTTAGATCGGGGGGCAAACTCTGGGGCCAACGTCCTGACTTTC
cdr3_aa: CASSLDRGANSGANVLTF

d_call: .
j_call: TRBJ2-7
clone_size: .
v_call: TRBV5-8
cdr3_nt: TGTGCCAGCAGACCACAGGGATCCCGCTACGAGCAGTACTTC
cdr3_aa: CASRPQGSRYEQYF

d_call: .
j_call: TRBJ2-5
clone_size: .
v_call: TRBV7-8
cdr3_nt: TGTGCCAGCAGCCAGAGAGAGACCCAGTACTTC
cdr3_aa: CASSQRETQYF

d_call: .
j_call: TRBJ1-5
clone_size: few
v_call: TRBV5-1
cdr3_nt: TGCGCCAGCAGCGTTCAGGGAGATAGCAATCAGCCCCAGCATTTT
cdr3_aa: CASSVQGDSNQPQHF

d_call: .
j_call: TRBJ1-2
clone_size: once
v_call: TRBV19
cdr3_nt: TGTGCCAGTAGTTTGGGACTTAACAGAGACTATGGCTACACCTTC
cdr3_aa: CASSLGLNRDYGYTF

d_call: TRBD1
j_call: TRBJ1-5
clone_size: .
v_call: TRBV19
cdr3_nt: TGTGCCAGTAGACCGAGGACAGGCTATAGCAATCAGCCCCAGCATTTT
cdr3_aa: CASRPRTGYSNQPQHF

d_call: TRBD1
j_call: TRBJ1-1
clone_size: .
v_call: TRBV7-9
cdr3_nt: TGTGCCAGCAGCTCGCCCTTCGGGACAGCAAACACTGAAGCTTTCTTT
cdr3_aa: CASSSPFGTANTEAFF

d_call: .
j_call: TRBJ2-1
clone_size: .
v_call: TRBV18
cdr3_nt: TGTGCCAGCTCACCACGCGCTCGGGACTCAAGCCAGCAGTTCTTC
cdr3_aa: CASSPRARDSSQQFF

d_call: TRBD1
j_call: TRBJ2-7
clone_size: .
v_call: TRBV11-2
cdr3_nt: TGTGCCAGCAGCTTTTCCGACAGGGCCGAAACCTACGAGCAGTACTTC
cdr3_aa: CASSFSDRAETYEQYF

d_call: .
j_call: TRBJ2-7
clone_size: .
v_call: TRBV11-1
cdr3_nt: TGTGCCAGCAGCCCACGGGCAGGGTCCTACGAGCAGTACTTC
cdr3_aa: CASSPRAGSYEQYF

d_call: TRBD1
j_call: TRBJ1-6
clone_size: .
v_call: TRBV10-2
cdr3_nt: TGCGCCAGTACCCAGGGGGGGGCGGATTCACCCCTCCACTTT
cdr3_aa: CASTQGGADSPLHF

d_call: TRBD2
j_call: TRBJ2-3
clone_size: .
v_call: TRBV29-1
cdr3_nt: TGCAGCGTTGAAGATGGGCTAGCGGGGGAACCGGATACGCAGTATTTT
cdr3_aa: CSVEDGLAGEPDTQYF

d_call: TRBD1
j_call: TRBJ2-1
clone_size: .
v_call: TRBV18
cdr3_nt: TGTGCCAGCTCACGACGGGACAGGGATATGGAGCAGTTCTTC
cdr3_aa: CASSRRDRDMEQFF

d_call: TRBD2
j_call: TRBJ2-1
clone_size: .
v_call: TRBV5-1
cdr3_nt: TGCGCCAGCAGCCTGACTAGCGGAAGGTTGTTCAATGAGCAGTTCTTC
cdr3_aa: CASSLTSGRLFNEQFF

d_call: .
j_call: TRBJ1-3
clone_size: .
v_call: TRBV11-1
cdr3_nt: TGTGCCAGCAGCTCCGAGAGGTACCACACCATATATTTT
cdr3_aa: CASSSERYHTIYF

d_call: TRBD2
j_call: TRBJ2-7
clone_size: .
v_call: TRBV7-8
cdr3_nt: TGTGCCAGTCGCGGGGGGCAAGAGCAGTACTTC
cdr3_aa: CASRGGQEQYF

d_call: TRBD2
j_call: TRBJ2-1
clone_size: once
v_call: TRBV7-2
cdr3_nt: TGTGCCAGCAGCTACCGACTAGCGGACTCCTACAATGAGCAGTTCTTC
cdr3_aa: CASSYRLADSYNEQFF

d_call: .
j_call: TRBJ2-7
clone_size: .
v_call: TRBV5-1
cdr3_nt: TGCGCCAGCAGCTTGGACGGAGTGGCCGAGCAGTACTTC
cdr3_aa: CASSLDGVAEQYF

d_call: .
j_call: TRBJ1-1
clone_size: few
v_call: TRBV20-1
cdr3_nt: TGCAGTGCTAGCCAAGTTGAGGCTTTCTTT
cdr3_aa: CSASQVEAFF

d_call: TRBD1
j_call: TRBJ2-7
clone_size: .
v_call: TRBV5-6
cdr3_nt: TGTGCCAGCAGCAGGACTTTAGGACAGGGGTGGTCGGAGCAGTACTTC
cdr3_aa: CASSRTLGQGWSEQYF

d_call: .
j_call: TRBJ2-5
clone_size: few
v_call: TRBV7-8
cdr3_nt: TGTGCCAGCAGCGTGACCTCCCAAGAGACCCAGTACTTC
cdr3_aa: CASSVTSQETQYF